The 29 T cell receptor beta chains given below trace back to one sample, sequenced in a study of control samples from healthy donors and cancer patients (TCRdb year 2020). The library was obtained by the immunoSEQ multiplex PCR assay. TCRdb took over this immuneACCESS table, retaining in-frame rearrangements with V and J assigned. Such tables are incomplete; in checked studies, under half of the missing clones stem from an unresolved V gene, and the remainder is unexplained. For this sample the table gives approximately 150,000 clones, of which 96% were detected only once. The biggest ten clones account for approximately 0.97% of the sample. Sample: blood. The receptors originated from a woman in her twenties or thirties in good health.

V usage is TRBV7-6 and J usage is TRBJ2-7, with D perhaps matching TRBD1 (6 bases). In germline, CDR1 is SGHVS, CDR2 FNYEAQ. This CDR3 has 16 residues. The V gene lost 0 bases and the J gene lost 5 bases, with 17 bases spanning the gap. The DNA for the CDR3 is TGTGCCAGCAGCTTAGCCGGCAGGGGAATAACCCACGAGCAGTACTTC. Protein product: CASSLAGRGITHEQYF.

This chain uses TRBV27 with TRBJ2-7; D possibly corresponds to TRBD2 (7 bases). Germline loops: CDR1 MNHEY, CDR2 SMNVEV (reference sequence). CDR3 length: 14 amino acids. V lost 2 bases and J lost 3, with 11 bases in between. CDR3 DNA sequence: TGTGCCAGCAGTTTAAGGGGGGGATTCTACGAGCAGTACTTC. Translating it yields CASSLRGGFYEQYF.

This clone was counted a single time. The CDR3, as DNA: TGTGCCTGGAGGGACACTGAAGCTTTCTTT. The encoded protein is CAWRDTEAFF. The J gene is TRBJ1-1, the V gene TRBV30; D uncertain. The CDR3 has 10 residues. CDR1 is GTSNPN and CDR2 is SVGIG in the germline V gene (reference sequence). Trimming shortened V by 3 bases and J by 3 bases, and 2 bases separated the two germline ends.

V and J are TRBV4-1 and TRBJ1-2; 8 positions agree with TRBD1. V was clipped by 5 bases and J by 1 base; unmatched bases: 6. Germline V gene lookup returns CDR1 MGHRA and CDR2 YSYEKL. The CDR3 runs 15 residues. CDR3 sequence: CASSDQGAHNYGYTF. The CDR3 DNA reads TGCGCCAGCAGCGATCAGGGGGCGCATAACTATGGCTACACCTTC.

The chain combines TRBV28 with TRBJ2-7; D gene unclear. The CDR3 sequence is 16 residues long. Germline loops: CDR1 MDHEN, CDR2 SYDVKM. V was shortened by 6 bases and J by 9 bases, with 27 bases between the two germline ends. CDR3 nucleotides: TGTGCCAGCAGCCGTCTACAGCCCTTGCAACCTTTGGTGCAGTACTTC. This sequence encodes CASSRLQPLQPLVQYF.

As DNA, the CDR3 is TGTGCCAGCAGAAGGACAGGGGAGGTGGAGTATTTT. Its protein product is CASRRTGEVEYF. The chain joins TRBV6-5 to TRBJ2-3; 9 nucleotides agree with TRBD1. The CDR3 extends over 12 amino acids. Germline values: CDR1 MNHEY, CDR2 SVGAGI. V lost 6 bases and J lost 13; bases outside the gene matches: 8.

The rearrangement links TRBV5-1 to TRBJ2-1, with 14 bases identical to TRBD2. The germline V gene has CDR1 SGHRS and CDR2 YFSETQ. This CDR3 contains 17 residues. V was clipped by 4 bases and J by 0 bases; unmatched bases: 3. CDR3 bases: TGCGCCAGCAGCCCCGGGACTAGCGGGAGCTCCTACAATGAGCAGTTCTTC. It is translated as CASSPGTSGSSYNEQFF.

The gene calls are TRBV5-1 and TRBJ1-3, with 9 bases aligning to TRBD1. V was pared by 4 bases and J by 2 bases, with 13 bases of the junction left unmatched. The germline gives CDR1 SGHRS, CDR2 YFSETQ. The CDR3 has 18 amino acids. The chain's CDR3 is CASSTPGQGLFAGNTIYF. In nucleotides, the CDR3 is TGCGCCAGCAGCACGCCGGGACAGGGACTCTTCGCTGGAAACACCATATATTTT.

The chain carries TRBV9 and TRBJ1-1; TRBD1 matches 7 bases. The V gene end was trimmed by 2 bases and the J gene end by 0 bases; junction bases not matched to a gene: 7. The CDR3 sequence is 16 residues long. Germline CDR1 and CDR2: SGDLS and YYNGEE. CDR3 DNA: TGTGCCAGCAGCGTCCTCTGGGACAGCCTGAACACTGAAGCTTTCTTT. Encoded protein: CASSVLWDSLNTEAFF. Variable domain in full (rest from reference TRBV9 and TRBJ1-1): DSGVTQTPKHLITATGQRVTLRCSPRSGDLSVYWYQQSLDQGLQFLIQYYNGEERAKGNILERFSAQQFPDLHSELNLSSLELGDSALYFCASSVLWDSLNTEAFFGQGTRLTVV.

The V and J genes are TRBV9 and TRBJ2-2; D remains ambiguous. Looked up from germline, CDR1 is SGDLS and CDR2 is YYNGEE. The CDR3 contains 14 residues. The V gene lost 0 bases and the J gene lost 6 bases, with 9 bases spanning the gap. DNA of the CDR3: TGTGCCAGCAGCGTAGGATCCCTCGCCGGGGAGCTGTTTTTT. Translating gives CASSVGSLAGELFF.

This clone was seen a handful of times. V gene TRBV15 combines with J gene TRBJ2-5; TRBD2 is a possible D gene (5 bases). The CDR3 is 14 amino acids. Germline assignment: CDR1 LNHNV and CDR2 YYDKDF (reference sequence). The V gene lost 3 bases and the J gene lost 2 bases, with 10 bases spanning the gap. The chain's CDR3 is CATSRREPQETQYF. DNA of the CDR3: TGTGCCACCAGCAGGAGGGAGCCACAAGAGACCCAGTACTTC.

The chain employs TRBV7-8 and TRBJ2-7, with 8 bases aligning to TRBD1. Germline CDR1 is SGHVS and CDR2 is FQNEAQ. With 3 bases clipped from V and 2 bases from J, the junction kept 6 bases outside the gene matches. The CDR3 sequence is 15 residues long. DNA for the CDR3: TGTGCCAGCAGCTTGGGGGACAGGTACCCCTACGAGCAGTACTTC. It encodes CASSLGDRYPYEQYF.

V is TRBV30 and J is TRBJ2-7; D call uncertain. CDR1 is GTSNPN and CDR2 is SVGIG in the germline V gene (reference sequence). The CDR3 is 12 residues long. V was shortened by 0 bases and J by 5 bases, with 8 bases between the two germline ends. Here the CDR3 reads CAWSVWADEQYF. The CDR3 nucleotides are TGTGCCTGGAGTGTGTGGGCGGACGAGCAGTACTTC.

The chain employs TRBV3-1 (or the pseudogene TRBV3-2) and TRBJ2-1; 9 positions agree with TRBD2. Germline CDR1 is LGHDT and CDR2 is YNNKEL (reference sequence). The CDR3 extends over 15 amino acids. Germline trimming cut 4 bases from V and 6 bases from J; bases unmatched to any gene: 7. The CDR3 loop is CASSLMGLASNEQFF. The DNA for the CDR3 is TGTGCCAGCAGCCTAATGGGACTAGCAAGCAATGAGCAGTTCTTC.

CDR3 amino acids: CASSPPGRAMNTEAFF. In DNA, the CDR3 is TGTGCCAGCAGCCCGCCAGGACGAGCCATGAACACTGAAGCTTTCTTT. The chain joins TRBV14 to TRBJ1-1; D not certain. The V end lost 4 bases, the J end lost 0 bases, and 15 bases lay between the germline ends. This CDR3 has 16 amino acids. Germline V gene sequence: CDR1 SGHDN, CDR2 FVKESK.

The V gene is TRBV7-8, the J gene TRBJ2-3; 7 bases agree with TRBD2. The J segment lost 2 bases and the V segment lost 1 base, leaving 3 bases of the junction unmatched. Germline CDR1 SGHVS, CDR2 FQNEAQ. The CDR3 runs to 15 residues. The CDR3 loop is CASSLDGTTTDTQYF. The CDR3 DNA is TGTGCCAGCAGCTTAGACGGGACTACCACAGATACGCAGTATTTT.

CDR3 loop: CASSLEGTGELFF. CDR3 nucleotide sequence: TGTGCCAGCAGCTTAGAAGGCACCGGGGAGCTGTTTTTT. This chain uses TRBV11-3 with TRBJ2-2; no reliable D call. Germline lookup yields CDR1 SGHNT and CDR2 YENEEA. CDR3 length: 13 residues. Trimming shortened V by 0 bases and J by 4 bases, and 3 bases separated the two germline ends.

A word on this clone: Its ends do not fully match the called genes, so a read error is possible. The chain carries TRBV7-7 and TRBJ2-2, with a possible D match to TRBD1 (5 bases). Germline CDR1 and CDR2: SSHAT and FNYEAQ (reference sequence). The CDR3 is made up of 16 amino acids. The CDR3 loop is CASSLEQASTGGELFF. The CDR3, as DNA: TGTGCTAGCAGCTTAGAACAGGCCTCAACCGGGGGGGAGCTGTTTTTT.

This clone was picked up a small number of times. The V call is TRBV2, the J call TRBJ1-5; D might be TRBD1 (6 bases). The CDR3 consists of 16 residues. Trimming removed 1 base from V and 4 bases from J, with 14 bases in between. From germline, CDR1 is SNHLY and CDR2 FYNNEI. CDR3 amino acids: CASSEGFRGANQPQHF. The CDR3 DNA reads as TGTGCCAGCAGTGAAGGCTTCCGGGGGGCGAATCAGCCCCAGCATTTT.

V usage is TRBV7-3 and J usage is TRBJ1-3; no clear D. There are 13 residues in the CDR3. Deletions cut 6 bases from V and 2 bases from J, with 8 bases between. Germline-derived CDR1 and CDR2 are SGHTA and FQGTGA. CDR3 region: CASSHGAGNTIYF. CDR3 in DNA: TGTGCCAGCAGTCATGGGGCTGGAAACACCATATATTTT.

The V call is TRBV29-1, the J call TRBJ1-1; no firm D call. Germline V gene lookup returns CDR1 SQVTM and CDR2 ANQGSEA. The germline V and J ends were trimmed by 7 bases and 1 base, with 10 bases remaining between them. This CDR3 is built from 12 residues. CDR3 sequence (DNA): TGCAGCGCCGGTGCGGGGAACACTGAAGCTTTCTTT. It encodes CSAGAGNTEAFF. Combining the CDR3 with reference TRBV29-1 and TRBJ1-1 gives the whole variable domain SAVISQKPSRDICQRGTSLTIQCQVDSQVTMMFWYRQQPGQSLTLIATANQGSEATYESGFVIDKFPISRPNLTFSTLTVSNMSPEDSSIYLCSAGAGNTEAFFGQGTRLTVV.

This clone was seen a single time. The chain has TRBV12-3 or TRBV12-4 and TRBJ1-1; D is undetermined. The ends were cut back, 5 bases at V and 4 bases at J, with 8 bases in the middle. CDR3 size: 12 residues. The CDR3 DNA reads as TGTGCCAGCAGTGCGGGTAGCACTGAAGCTTTCTTT. Its protein product is CASSAGSTEAFF.

The chain's CDR3 is CASSSGTASYNEQFF. In DNA, the CDR3 is TGTGCCAGCAGTTCCGGGACAGCCTCCTACAATGAGCAGTTCTTC. V gene TRBV27 combines with J gene TRBJ2-1, with 7 nucleotides matching TRBD1. V trimming: 4 bases; J trimming: 0 bases; junction bases outside the gene matches: 3. CDR3 length: 15 amino acids. Germline lookup yields CDR1 MNHEY and CDR2 SMNVEV (reference sequence).

The CDR3 protein is CATSDRGRGYGYTF. The CDR3 region has the DNA TGTGCCACCAGTGATAGGGGCAGGGGATATGGCTACACCTTC. The chain recombines TRBV24-1 with TRBJ1-2; tentative D call: TRBD1 (6 bases). This CDR3 has 14 residues. From germline, CDR1 is KGHDR and CDR2 SFDVKD. Trimming stripped 3 bases from V and 5 bases from J, with 12 bases between.

V gene TRBV6-5 combines with J gene TRBJ2-1, with a tentative D call TRBD1 (6 bases). Looked up from germline, CDR1 is MNHEY and CDR2 is SVGAGI. V lost 9 bases and J lost 5, with 20 bases in between. The CDR3 is made up of 15 amino acids. CDR3 DNA: TGTGCCAGTTACACCTCCAGGGGAAGGAACAATGAGCAGTTCTTC. Translating it yields CASYTSRGRNNEQFF.

The rearrangement joins TRBV5-1 to TRBJ2-2, with D possibly TRBD2 on 5 matching bases. CDR1 and CDR2 from the germline V gene are SGHRS and YFSETQ. The CDR3 is 15 residues long. V was shortened by 4 bases and J by 4 bases, with 14 bases between the two germline ends. The CDR3 DNA reads TGCGCCAGCAGCCAGTTTCCTCGGGGCACCGGGGAGCTGTTTTTT. This encodes CASSQFPRGTGELFF.

The rearrangement uses TRBV3-1 (or the pseudogene TRBV3-2) and TRBJ1-2; no firm D call. V was shortened by 8 bases and J by 0 bases, with 16 bases between the two germline ends. Germline loops: CDR1 LGHDT, CDR2 YNNKEL (reference sequence). The CDR3 contains 15 residues. Written as DNA, the CDR3 is TGTGCCAGCGCCACCCCCCACGGAGCTAACTATGGCTACACCTTC. Translation gives CASATPHGANYGYTF.

The chain is built from TRBV28 and TRBJ2-2; tentative D call: TRBD2 (5 bases). Per the germline V gene, CDR1 is MDHEN and CDR2 is SYDVKM. The V end lost 6 bases, the J end lost 6 bases, and 14 bases lay between the germline ends. This CDR3 comprises 14 residues. The CDR3 DNA reads as TGTGCCAGCAGACCAGCGGCGTTTGCCGGGGAGCTGTTTTTT. Translating gives CASRPAAFAGELFF.

V and J are TRBV28 and TRBJ2-1; D is undetermined. In germline, CDR1 is MDHEN, CDR2 SYDVKM. V lost 2 bases to trimming and J lost 0 bases, with 11 bases between them. The CDR3 is 16 amino acids. For the CDR3, the DNA is TGTGCCAGCAGTTTAATTAAGCCAAGCTCCTACAATGAGCAGTTCTTC. Protein: CASSLIKPSSYNEQFF. Supplemented by reference TRBV28 and TRBJ2-1, the full variable domain reads DVKVTQSSRYLVKRTGEKVFLECVQDMDHENMFWYRQDPGLGLRLIYFSYDVKMKEKGDIPEGYSVSREKKERFSLILESASTNQTSMYLCASSLIKPSSYNEQFFGPGTRLTVL.